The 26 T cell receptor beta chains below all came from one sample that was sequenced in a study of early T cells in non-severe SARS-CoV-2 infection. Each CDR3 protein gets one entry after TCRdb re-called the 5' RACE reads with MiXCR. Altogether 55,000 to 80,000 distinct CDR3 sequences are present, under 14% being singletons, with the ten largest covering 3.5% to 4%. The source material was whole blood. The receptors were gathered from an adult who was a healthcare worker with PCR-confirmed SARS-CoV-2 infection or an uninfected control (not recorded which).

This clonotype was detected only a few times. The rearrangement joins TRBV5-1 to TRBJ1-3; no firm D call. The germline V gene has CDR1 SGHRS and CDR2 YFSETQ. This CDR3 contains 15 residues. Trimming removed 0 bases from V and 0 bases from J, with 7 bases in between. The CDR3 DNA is TGCGCCAGCAGCTTGGTCGCGGACTCTGGAAACACCATATATTTT. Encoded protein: CASSLVADSGNTIYF.

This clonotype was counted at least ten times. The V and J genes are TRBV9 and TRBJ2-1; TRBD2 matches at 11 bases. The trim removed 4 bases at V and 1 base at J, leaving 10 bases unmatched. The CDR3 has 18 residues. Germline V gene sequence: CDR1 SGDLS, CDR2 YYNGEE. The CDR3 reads CASSPTLAGVGSYNEQFF. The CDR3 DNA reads TGTGCCAGCAGCCCAACACTAGCGGGGGTAGGATCCTACAATGAGCAGTTCTTC.

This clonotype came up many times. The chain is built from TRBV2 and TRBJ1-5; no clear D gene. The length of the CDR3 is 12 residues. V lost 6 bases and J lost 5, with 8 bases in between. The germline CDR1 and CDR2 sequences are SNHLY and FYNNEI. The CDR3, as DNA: TGTGCCAGCAGGGAAAGGCATCAGCCCCAGCATTTT. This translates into CASRERHQPQHF.

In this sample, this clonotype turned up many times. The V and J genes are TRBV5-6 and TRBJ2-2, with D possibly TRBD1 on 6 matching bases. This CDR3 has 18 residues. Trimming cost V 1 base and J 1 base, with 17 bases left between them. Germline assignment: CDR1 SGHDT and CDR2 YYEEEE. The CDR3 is CASSLSKQGRKNTGELFF. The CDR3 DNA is TGTGCCAGCAGCTTGTCGAAACAGGGCCGTAAGAACACCGGGGAGCTGTTTTTT.

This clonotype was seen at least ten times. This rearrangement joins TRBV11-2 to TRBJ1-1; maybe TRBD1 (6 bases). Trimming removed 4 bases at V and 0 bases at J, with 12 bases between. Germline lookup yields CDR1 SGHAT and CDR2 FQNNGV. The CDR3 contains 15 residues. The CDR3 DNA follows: TGTGCCAGCAGCTATAGCGGACAGTTGAACACTGAAGCTTTCTTT. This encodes CASSYSGQLNTEAFF.

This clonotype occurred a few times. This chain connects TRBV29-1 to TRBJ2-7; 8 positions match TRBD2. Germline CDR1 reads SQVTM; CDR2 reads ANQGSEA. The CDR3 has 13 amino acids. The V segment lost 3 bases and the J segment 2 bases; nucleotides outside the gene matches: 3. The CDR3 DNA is TGCAGCGTTGATAGCGGGGAGGCCTACGAGCAGTACTTC. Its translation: CSVDSGEAYEQYF.

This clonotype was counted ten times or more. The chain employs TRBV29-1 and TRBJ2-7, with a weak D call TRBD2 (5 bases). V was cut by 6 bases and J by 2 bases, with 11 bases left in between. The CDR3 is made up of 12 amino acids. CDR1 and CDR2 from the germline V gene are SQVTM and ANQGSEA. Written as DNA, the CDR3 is TGCAGCGTAACCGGGGAAACCTACGAGCAGTACTTC. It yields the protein CSVTGETYEQYF.

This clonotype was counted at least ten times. The CDR3 sequence: CASSSTRGLGTEAFF. The CDR3 DNA follows: TGTGCCAGCAGTTCCACCAGGGGGCTTGGCACTGAAGCTTTCTTT. The J gene is TRBJ1-1, the V gene TRBV7-9, with TRBD1 matching 8 bases. CDR3 length equals 15 residues. Trimming at V came to 6 bases and at J to 4 bases, leaving 10 bases not matched to a gene. From germline, CDR1 is SEHNR and CDR2 FQNEAQ (reference sequence).

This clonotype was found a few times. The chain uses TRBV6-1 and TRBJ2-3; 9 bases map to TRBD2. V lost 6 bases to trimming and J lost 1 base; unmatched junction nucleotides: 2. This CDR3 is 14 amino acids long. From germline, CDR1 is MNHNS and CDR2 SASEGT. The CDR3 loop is CASRWTSGTDTQYF. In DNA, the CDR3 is TGTGCCAGCAGGTGGACTAGCGGCACAGATACGCAGTATTTT.

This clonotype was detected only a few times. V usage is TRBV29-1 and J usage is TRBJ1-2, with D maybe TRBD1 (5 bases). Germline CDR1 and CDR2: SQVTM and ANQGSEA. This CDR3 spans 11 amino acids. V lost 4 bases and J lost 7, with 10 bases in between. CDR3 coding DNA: TGCAGCGTTGCGAGGGGACCTGGCTACACCTTC. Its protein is CSVARGPGYTF.

CDR3 residues: CASSPWTGAGEQYF. The CDR3 DNA reads TGTGCCAGCAGCCCGTGGACGGGGGCAGGAGAGCAGTACTTC. The V call is TRBV5-4, the J call TRBJ2-7, with D possibly called TRBD1 or TRBD2 (6 bases each). The germline V and J ends were trimmed by 4 bases and 7 bases, with 18 bases remaining between them. Germline assignment: CDR1 SGHNT and CDR2 YYREEE (reference sequence). The CDR3 spans 14 residues. The full variable domain, with the rest looked up from reference TRBV5-4 and TRBJ2-7, is ETGVTQSPTHLIKTRGQQVTLRCSSQSGHNTVSWYQQALGQGPQFIFQYYREEENGRGNFPPRFSGLQFPNYSSELNVNALELDDSALYLCASSPWTGAGEQYFGPGTRLTVT.

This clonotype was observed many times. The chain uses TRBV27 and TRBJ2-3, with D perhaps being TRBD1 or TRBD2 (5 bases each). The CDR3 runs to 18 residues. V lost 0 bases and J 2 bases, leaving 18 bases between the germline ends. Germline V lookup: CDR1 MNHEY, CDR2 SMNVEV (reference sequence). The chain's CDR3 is CASSLSRGRAAFTDTQYF. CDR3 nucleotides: TGTGCCAGCAGTTTATCGAGGGGCCGGGCAGCTTTCACAGATACGCAGTATTTT.

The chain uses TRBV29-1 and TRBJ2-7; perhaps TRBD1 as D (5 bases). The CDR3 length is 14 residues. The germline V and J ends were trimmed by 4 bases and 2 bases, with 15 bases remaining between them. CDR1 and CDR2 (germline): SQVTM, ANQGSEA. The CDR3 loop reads CSVGVWTPTYEQYF. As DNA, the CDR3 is TGCAGCGTTGGGGTTTGGACACCCACCTACGAGCAGTACTTC.

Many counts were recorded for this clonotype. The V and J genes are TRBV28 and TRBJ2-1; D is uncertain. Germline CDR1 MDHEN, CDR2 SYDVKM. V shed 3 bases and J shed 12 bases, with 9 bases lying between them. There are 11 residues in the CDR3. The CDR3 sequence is CASSLRSWQFF. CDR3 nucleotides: TGTGCCAGCAGTTTGAGGAGCTGGCAGTTCTTC.

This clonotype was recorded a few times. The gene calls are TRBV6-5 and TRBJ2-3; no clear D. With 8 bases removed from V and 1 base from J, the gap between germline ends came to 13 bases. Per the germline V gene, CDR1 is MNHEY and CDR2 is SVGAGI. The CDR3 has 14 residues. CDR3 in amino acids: CASRWTPRTDTQYF. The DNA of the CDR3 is TGTGCCAGCCGGTGGACCCCACGCACAGATACGCAGTATTTT.

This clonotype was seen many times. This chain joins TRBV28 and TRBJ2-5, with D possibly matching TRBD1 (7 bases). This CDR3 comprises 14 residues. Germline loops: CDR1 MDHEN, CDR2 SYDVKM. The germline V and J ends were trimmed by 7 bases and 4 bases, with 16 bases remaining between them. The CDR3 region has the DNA TGTGCCAGCATCCCGTACAGGGGAGGAGAGACCCAGTACTTC. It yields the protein CASIPYRGGETQYF.

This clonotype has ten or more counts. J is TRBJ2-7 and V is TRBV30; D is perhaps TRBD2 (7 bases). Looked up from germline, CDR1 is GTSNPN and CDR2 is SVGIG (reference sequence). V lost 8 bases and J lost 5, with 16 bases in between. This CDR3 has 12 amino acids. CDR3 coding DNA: TGTGCCGGGCTGGGGGGGCGCGACGAGCAGTACTTC. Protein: CAGLGGRDEQYF.

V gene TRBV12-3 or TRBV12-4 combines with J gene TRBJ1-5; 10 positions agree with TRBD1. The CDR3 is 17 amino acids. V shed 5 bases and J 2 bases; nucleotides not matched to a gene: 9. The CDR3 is CASSNFRDRGGNQPQHF. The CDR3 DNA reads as TGTGCCAGCAGTAACTTCCGGGACAGGGGTGGCAATCAGCCCCAGCATTTT.

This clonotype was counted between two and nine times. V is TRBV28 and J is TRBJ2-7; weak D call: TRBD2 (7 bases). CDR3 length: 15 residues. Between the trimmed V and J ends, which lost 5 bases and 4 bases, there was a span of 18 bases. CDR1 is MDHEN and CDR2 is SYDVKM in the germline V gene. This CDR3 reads CASSLPVGGGYEQYF. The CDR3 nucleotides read TGTGCCAGCAGTCTCCCCGTGGGAGGGGGGTACGAGCAGTACTTC.

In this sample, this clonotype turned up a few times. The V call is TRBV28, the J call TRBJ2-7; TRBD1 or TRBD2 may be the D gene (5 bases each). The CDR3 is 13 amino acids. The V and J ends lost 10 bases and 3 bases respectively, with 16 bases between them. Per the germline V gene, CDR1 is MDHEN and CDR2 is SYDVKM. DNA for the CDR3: TGTGCCACCCAGGGTAGCGCATTCTACGAGCAGTACTTC. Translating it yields CATQGSAFYEQYF.

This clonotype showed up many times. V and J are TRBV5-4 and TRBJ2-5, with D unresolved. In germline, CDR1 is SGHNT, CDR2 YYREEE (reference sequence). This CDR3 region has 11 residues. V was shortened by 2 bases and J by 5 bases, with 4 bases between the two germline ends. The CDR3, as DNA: TGTGCCAGCAGCTTTGGGGAGACCCAGTACTTC. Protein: CASSFGETQYF.

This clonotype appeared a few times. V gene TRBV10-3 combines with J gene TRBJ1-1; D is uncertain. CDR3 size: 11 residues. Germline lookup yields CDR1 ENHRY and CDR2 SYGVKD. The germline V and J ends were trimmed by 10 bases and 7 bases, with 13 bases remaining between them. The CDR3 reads CATSKGIEAFF. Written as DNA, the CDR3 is TGTGCCACCTCGAAGGGTATTGAAGCTTTCTTT.

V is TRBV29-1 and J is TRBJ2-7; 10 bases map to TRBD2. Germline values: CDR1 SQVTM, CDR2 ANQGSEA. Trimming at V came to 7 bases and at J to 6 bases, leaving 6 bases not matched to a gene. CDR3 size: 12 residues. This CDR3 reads CSALAGVGEQYF. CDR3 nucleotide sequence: TGCAGCGCGCTAGCGGGAGTGGGCGAGCAGTACTTC.

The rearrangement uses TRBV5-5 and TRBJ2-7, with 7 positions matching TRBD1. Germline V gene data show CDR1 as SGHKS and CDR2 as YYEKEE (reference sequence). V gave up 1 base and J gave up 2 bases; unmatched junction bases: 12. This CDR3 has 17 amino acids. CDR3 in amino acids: CASSLIHRTGKAYEQYF. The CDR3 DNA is TGTGCCAGCAGCTTGATCCACCGGACAGGCAAGGCCTACGAGCAGTACTTC.

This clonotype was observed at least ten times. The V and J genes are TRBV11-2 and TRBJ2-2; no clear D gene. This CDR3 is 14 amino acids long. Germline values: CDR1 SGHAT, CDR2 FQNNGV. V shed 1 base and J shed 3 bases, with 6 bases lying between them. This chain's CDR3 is CASSLGQDTGELFF. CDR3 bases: TGTGCCAGCAGCTTAGGGCAGGACACCGGGGAGCTGTTTTTT.

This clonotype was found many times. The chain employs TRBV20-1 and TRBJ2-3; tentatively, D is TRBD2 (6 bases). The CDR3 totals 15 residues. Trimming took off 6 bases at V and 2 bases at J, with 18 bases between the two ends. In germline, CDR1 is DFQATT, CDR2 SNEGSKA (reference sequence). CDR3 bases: TGCAGTGCCTCCACCGCCGGGACTCCCACAGATACGCAGTATTTT. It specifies CSASTAGTPTDTQYF.